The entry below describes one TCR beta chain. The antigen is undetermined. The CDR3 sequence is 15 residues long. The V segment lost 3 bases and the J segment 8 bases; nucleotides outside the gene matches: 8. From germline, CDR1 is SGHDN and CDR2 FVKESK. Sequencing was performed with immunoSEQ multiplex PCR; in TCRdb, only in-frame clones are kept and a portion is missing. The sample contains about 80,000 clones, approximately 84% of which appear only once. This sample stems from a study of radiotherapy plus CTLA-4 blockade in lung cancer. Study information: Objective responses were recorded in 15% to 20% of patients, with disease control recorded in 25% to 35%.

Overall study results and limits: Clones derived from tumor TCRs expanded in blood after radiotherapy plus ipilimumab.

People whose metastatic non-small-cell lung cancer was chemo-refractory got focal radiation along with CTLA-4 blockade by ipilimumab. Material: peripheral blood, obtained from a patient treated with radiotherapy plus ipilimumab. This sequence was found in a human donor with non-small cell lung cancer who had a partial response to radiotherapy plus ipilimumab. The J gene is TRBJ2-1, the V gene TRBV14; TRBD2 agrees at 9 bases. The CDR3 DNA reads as TGTGCCAGCAGCCAGGAGGGACTAGCTACAGATGAGCAGTTCTTC. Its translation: CASSQEGLATDEQFF.